A single sample gave rise to the 10 T cell receptor beta chains below, sequenced in a study of radiotherapy plus CTLA-4 blockade in lung cancer. Repertoires were generated with immunoSEQ multiplex PCR, while TCRdb's copy carries only in-frame clones and drops some. The profile shows some 120,000 clones, around 84% of them singletons. The sequences come from peripheral blood, collected from a patient treated with radiotherapy plus ipilimumab. The origin of the receptors is a human donor with non-small cell lung cancer that progressed on radiotherapy plus ipilimumab. Some clones in this sample may be carry-over from other donors' samples.

The rearrangement uses TRBV30 and TRBJ2-2; D remains unclear. CDR1 is GTSNPN, CDR2 SVGIG, per germline (reference sequence). Trimming pared 1 base from V and 2 bases from J, leaving 11 bases between. This CDR3 is 15 amino acids long. The CDR3: CAWSGTAINTGELFF. CDR3 sequence (DNA): TGTGCCTGGAGTGGGACCGCGATAAACACCGGGGAGCTGTTTTTT.

This chain connects TRBV7-6 to TRBJ1-3; no definite D call. The germline gives CDR1 SGHVS, CDR2 FNYEAQ. This CDR3 is built from 14 residues. Trimming removed 5 bases at V and 0 bases at J, with 8 bases between. This chain's CDR3 is CASSTGTSGNTIYF. The CDR3 coding sequence is TGTGCCAGCAGCACCGGCACCTCTGGAAACACCATATATTTT.

The CDR3 coding sequence is TGTGCCAGCTCACCACCGATTTCGGACAGGGTCTACGAGCAGTACTTC. This sequence encodes CASSPPISDRVYEQYF. This rearrangement joins TRBV18 to TRBJ2-7, with 8 positions matching TRBD1. Per germline, CDR1 KGHSH and CDR2 LQKENI. The trim removed 0 bases at V and 3 bases at J, leaving 7 bases unmatched. This CDR3 region has 16 residues.

This chain links TRBV19 with TRBJ1-4, with 11 positions matching TRBD1. The CDR3 consists of 16 residues. V lost 7 bases and J lost 3; bases outside the gene matches: 7. Germline CDR1 and CDR2: LNHDA and SQIVND (reference sequence). This CDR3 is CASKDRGRTANEKLFF. In DNA, the CDR3 is TGTGCCAGTAAGGACAGGGGGCGTACTGCTAATGAAAAACTGTTTTTT.

With regard to this clone: The sample holds other DNA sequences that translate to the same CDR3. The chain has TRBV7-2 and TRBJ2-1; D gene unclear. Trimming took off 1 base at V and 5 bases at J, with 6 bases between the two ends. The CDR3 is 13 residues long. From germline, CDR1 is SGHTA and CDR2 FQGNSA. CDR3 nucleotides: TGTGCCAGCAGCTTAGGGCAAAACAATGAGCAGTTCTTC. It is translated as CASSLGQNNEQFF.

The J gene is TRBJ2-3, the V gene TRBV7-9, with D possibly being TRBD2 (6 bases). Trimming removed 4 bases from V and 6 bases from J, with 20 bases in between. The CDR3 contains 16 residues. CDR1 is SEHNR, CDR2 FQNEAQ, per germline (reference sequence). CDR3 sequence reads: CASSSTGLSSADTQYF. The CDR3 DNA follows: TGTGCCAGCAGCTCCACGGGACTCAGTTCTGCGGATACGCAGTATTTT. Filled out from reference TRBV7-9 and TRBJ2-3, the complete variable domain reads DTGVSQNPRHKITKRGQNVTFRCDPISEHNRLYWYRQTLGQGPEFLTYFQNEAQLEKSRLLSDRFSAERPKGSFSTLEIQRTEQGDSAMYLCASSSTGLSSADTQYFGPGTRLTVL.

The V gene is TRBV6-1, the J gene TRBJ2-3, with D maybe TRBD2 (5 bases). In germline, CDR1 is MNHNS, CDR2 SASEGT. The CDR3 runs to 15 residues. The V end lost 2 bases, the J end lost 0 bases, and 9 bases lay between the germline ends. The CDR3: CASSEWRTSTDTQYF. CDR3 bases: TGTGCCAGCAGTGAATGGAGGACTAGCACAGATACGCAGTATTTT.

The genes are TRBV4-2 and TRBJ2-7, with D perhaps matching TRBD2 (6 bases). Germline V lookup: CDR1 LGHNA, CDR2 YNFKEQ. The CDR3 length is 13 residues. V was trimmed by 0 bases and J by 4 bases, leaving 7 bases between them. The CDR3 reads CASSQDRGYEQYF. CDR3 coding DNA: TGTGCCAGCAGCCAAGATCGGGGGTACGAGCAGTACTTC.

The chain joins TRBV30 to TRBJ1-3; 7 bases line up with TRBD1. The V and J ends lost 3 bases and 2 bases, in that order; junction bases with no gene match: 4. This CDR3 has 14 amino acids. Germline CDR1 and CDR2: GTSNPN and SVGIG (reference sequence). The CDR3 nucleotides read TGTGCCTGGAGGGGGGACAGAGCTGGAAACACCATATATTTT. Translation: CAWRGDRAGNTIYF.

The chain recombines TRBV19 with TRBJ2-2, with 8 bases fitting TRBD1. Germline CDR1 reads LNHDA; CDR2 reads SQIVND (reference sequence). Losses at the gene ends were 1 base for V and 8 bases for J; bases not matched to a gene: 9. The CDR3 totals 16 residues. The CDR3 region has the DNA TGTGCCAGTAGTATAGGTCCAGGACAGGGAACTGGGGAGCTGTTTTTT. Translated, it gives CASSIGPGQGTGELFF.